The source of this T cell receptor (beta chain) is a study of molecular identifiers for immune sequencing clone quantification. Study-wide points: Identical TCR molecules that share a barcode could lead to an underestimation of highly expanded clone sizes.

The V gene's germline CDR1 is SGHTA and CDR2 FQGTGA. Trimming pared 3 bases from V and 7 bases from J, leaving 10 bases between. CDR3 length equals 13 residues. When naive CD8 T cells were sorted, they were gated as CD8+CD4-CCR7+CD45RA+. This clonotype came up many times. Its target is not known. Via MiXCR, TCRdb re-called the PCR reads, giving one row per CDR3 protein. The sample consists of fewer than 75,000 distinct CDR3 sequences, around a sixth of them appearing once. The J gene is TRBJ2-1, the V gene TRBV7-3; possibly TRBD2 for D (5 bases). The sequence was obtained from a human donor in good health. Some libraries in this study had Jurkat cell RNA spiked in. Source material: naive CD8+ T cells from blood, with Jurkat cell RNA spiked in. Subset: FACS-sorted CD8+CD4-CCR7+CD45RA+ naive T cells. The CDR3 region has the DNA TGTGCCAGCAGCTTCGGACTGGGGAATGAGCAGTTCTTC. Protein sequence: CASSFGLGNEQFF.